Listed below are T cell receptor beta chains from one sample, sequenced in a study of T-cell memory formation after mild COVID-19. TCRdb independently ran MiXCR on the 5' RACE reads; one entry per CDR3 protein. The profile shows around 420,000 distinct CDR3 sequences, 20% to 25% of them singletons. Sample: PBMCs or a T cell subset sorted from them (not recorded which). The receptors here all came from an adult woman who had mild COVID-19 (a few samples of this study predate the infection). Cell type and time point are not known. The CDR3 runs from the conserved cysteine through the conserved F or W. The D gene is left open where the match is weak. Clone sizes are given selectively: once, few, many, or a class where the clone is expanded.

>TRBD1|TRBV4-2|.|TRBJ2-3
TGTGCCAGCAGCCACGGGACAGGGGACACAGATACGCAGTATTTT
CASSHGTGDTDTQYF
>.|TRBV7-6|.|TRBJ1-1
TGTGCCAGCAGCTTAGTTGGAGGGGGACTCTTGAACACTGAAGCTTTCTTT
CASSLVGGGLLNTEAFF
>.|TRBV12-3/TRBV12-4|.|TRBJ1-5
TGTGCCAGCAGTTTTATGGGGGCCAATCAGCCCCAGCATTTT
CASSFMGANQPQHF
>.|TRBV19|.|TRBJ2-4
TGTGCCAGTACAGGGAGTCGGTCTACCAAAAACATTCAGTACTTC
CASTGSRSTKNIQYF
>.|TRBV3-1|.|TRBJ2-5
TGTGCCAGCAGCCCCCGGGACTCAGCGGCGGAGACCCAGTACTTC
CASSPRDSAAETQYF
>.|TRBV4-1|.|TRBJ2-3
TGCGCCAGCAGCCCAGTACATACAGATACGCAGTATTTT
CASSPVHTDTQYF
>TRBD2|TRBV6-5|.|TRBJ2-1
TGTGCCAGCAGTACGCGGACTAGCGGGAACTTTGAGCAGTTCTTC
CASSTRTSGNFEQFF
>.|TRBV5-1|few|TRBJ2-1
TGCGCCAGCAGCTATGGGGGAGGATCAGGCAATGAGCAGTTCTTC
CASSYGGGSGNEQFF
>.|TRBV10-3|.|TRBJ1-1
TGTGCCATCAGTGAGTTGGGCGACAGCCTGAACACTGAAGCTTTCTTT
CAISELGDSLNTEAFF
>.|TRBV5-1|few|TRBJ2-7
TGCGCCAGCAGTCGGGACGGATCCTACGAGCAGTACTTC
CASSRDGSYEQYF
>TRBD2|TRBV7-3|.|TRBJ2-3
TGTGCCAGCAGCTTAGGCCCGACTAGCAGCGCAGATACGCAGTATTTT
CASSLGPTSSADTQYF
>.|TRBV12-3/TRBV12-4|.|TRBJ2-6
TGTGCCAGCATCGGCTCTGGGGCCAACGTCCTGACTTTC
CASIGSGANVLTF
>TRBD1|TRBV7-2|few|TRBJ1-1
TGTGCCAGCAGCCCACGGACAGGGGATTCTTTCTTT
CASSPRTGDSFF
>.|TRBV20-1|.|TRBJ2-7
TGCAGTGCTATTTCAGGCTCTGTTTACGAGCAGTACTTC
CSAISGSVYEQYF
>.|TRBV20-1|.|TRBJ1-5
TGCAGTGCTAGCGGCCAGGGACATCAGCCCCAGCATTTT
CSASGQGHQPQHF
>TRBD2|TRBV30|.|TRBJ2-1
TGTGCCTGGACCCGGTTAGCGGGGGATGAGCAGTTCTTC
CAWTRLAGDEQFF
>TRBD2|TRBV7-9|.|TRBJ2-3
TGTGCCAGCAGCTCTAGCGGGAGGGGCACAGATACGCAGTATTTT
CASSSSGRGTDTQYF
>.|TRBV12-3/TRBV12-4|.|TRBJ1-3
TGTGCCAGCAGTTTTGGCCGTCCCGAATCTGGAAACACCATATATTTT
CASSFGRPESGNTIYF
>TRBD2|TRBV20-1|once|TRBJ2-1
TGCAGTGCCTTACCCCGGACTAGCATACATGAGCAGTTCTTC
CSALPRTSIHEQFF
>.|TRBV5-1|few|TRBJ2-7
TGCGCCAGCAGACGCTTCGAGGACAGTAACGAGCAGTACTTC
CASRRFEDSNEQYF
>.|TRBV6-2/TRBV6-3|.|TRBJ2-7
TGTGCCAGCAGTTACTCGAGACAAGCGGACTACGAGCAGTACTTC
CASSYSRQADYEQYF
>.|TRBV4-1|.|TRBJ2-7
TGCGCCAGCCGCTATCGACAGGTCAGCTCCTACGAGCAGTACTTC
CASRYRQVSSYEQYF
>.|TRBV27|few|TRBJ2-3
TGTGCCAGCAGGAAAACCGCAAGACCAACAGATACGCAGTATTTT
CASRKTARPTDTQYF
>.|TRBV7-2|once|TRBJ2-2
TGTGCCAGCAGCTTATCGGCAGGGGCCGGGGAGCTGTTTTTT
CASSLSAGAGELFF
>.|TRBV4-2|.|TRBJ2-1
TGTGCCAGCAGCCAAGAGTTTAACGGGAGAGAACAGCAGTTCTTC
CASSQEFNGREQQFF
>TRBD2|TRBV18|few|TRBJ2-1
TGTGCCAGCTCACCGAGCGGGACTAGCGGGGTAAATGAGCAGTTCTTC
CASSPSGTSGVNEQFF
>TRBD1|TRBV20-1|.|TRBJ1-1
TGCAGTGCCCCCAATCCCGACAGGGCCTGGGGGAACACTGAAGCTTTCTTT
CSAPNPDRAWGNTEAFF
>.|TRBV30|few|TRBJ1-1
TGTGCCTGGACCACTCAGGGTGCGACCACTGAAGCTTTCTTT
CAWTTQGATTEAFF
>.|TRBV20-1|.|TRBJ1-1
TGCAGTGCTGCGGACACTGAAGCTTTCTTT
CSAADTEAFF
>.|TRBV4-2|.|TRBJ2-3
TGTGCCAGCAGCCACCCGAAGGGGGGACGCACAGATACGCAGTATTTT
CASSHPKGGRTDTQYF
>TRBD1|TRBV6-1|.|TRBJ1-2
TGTGCCAGCAGTGGACCGGGACAGGGGCTCTATGGCTACACCTTC
CASSGPGQGLYGYTF
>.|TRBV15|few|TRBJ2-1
TGTGCCACCAGCAGGGGTCCGAGGGACAACTCCTACAATGAGCAGTTCTTC
CATSRGPRDNSYNEQFF
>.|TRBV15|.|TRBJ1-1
TGTGCCACCAGCAGAGATAGGGGCGCGGCCACTGAAGCTTTCTTT
CATSRDRGAATEAFF
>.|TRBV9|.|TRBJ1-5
TGTGCCAGCAGCGTAAGGCCCCAGCATTTT
CASSVRPQHF
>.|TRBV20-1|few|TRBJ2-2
TGCAGTGCGGAAACGATGAACACCGGGGAGCTGTTTTTT
CSAETMNTGELFF
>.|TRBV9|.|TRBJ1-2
TGTGCCAGCAGCCAGGGGAACAGGGCGGGCTACACCTTC
CASSQGNRAGYTF
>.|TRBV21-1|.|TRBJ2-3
TGTGCCAGCATCAGTACAAGACTAGCGGGAGATGGTTGCACAGATACGCAGTATTTT
CASISTRLAGDGCTDTQYF
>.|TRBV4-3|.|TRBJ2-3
TGCGCCAGCAGCCAAGATTCTGGGGGCGGGCAGTATTTT
CASSQDSGGGQYF
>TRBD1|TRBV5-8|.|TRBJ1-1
TGTGCCAGCAGCTCCGTGACCGGGACAGGGGTGATTGAAGCTTTCTTT
CASSSVTGTGVIEAFF
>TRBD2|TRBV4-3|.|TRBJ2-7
TGCGCCAGCAGCCAAGTGGATGCGAGCGGGAGGCCCTACGAGCAGTACTTC
CASSQVDASGRPYEQYF
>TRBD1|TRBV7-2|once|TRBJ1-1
TGTGCCAGCAGCTGGACGACAGGGGTGAACACTGAAGCTTTCTTT
CASSWTTGVNTEAFF
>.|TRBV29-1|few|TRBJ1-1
TGCAGCGCCGCCCCGGGTAAGGACACTGAAGCTTTCTTT
CSAAPGKDTEAFF
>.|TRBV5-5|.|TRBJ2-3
TGTGCCAGCAGCTTGGGACGGACGACAGATACGCAGTATTTT
CASSLGRTTDTQYF
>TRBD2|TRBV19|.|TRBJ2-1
TGTGCCAGTAGGACTAGCGGCGGCTCCTACAATGAGCAGTTCTTC
CASRTSGGSYNEQFF
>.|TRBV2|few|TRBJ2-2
TGTGCCAGCAGTGACCAGGCGAACACCGGGGAGCTGTTTTTT
CASSDQANTGELFF
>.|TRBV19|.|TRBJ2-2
TGTGCCAGTAGTATTAAGGCCACGAACACCGGGGAGCTGTTTTTT
CASSIKATNTGELFF
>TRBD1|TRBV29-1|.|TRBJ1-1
TGCAGCGTTGAGGTGGCAGGGGGGATGAACACTGAAGCTTTCTTT
CSVEVAGGMNTEAFF
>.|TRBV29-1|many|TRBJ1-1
TGCAGCGTTGATCGGGATCCCACTGAAGCTTTCTTT
CSVDRDPTEAFF
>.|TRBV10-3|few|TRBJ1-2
TGTGCCATCAGTGAGGGATGGACAGAGGATAACTACACCTTC
CAISEGWTEDNYTF